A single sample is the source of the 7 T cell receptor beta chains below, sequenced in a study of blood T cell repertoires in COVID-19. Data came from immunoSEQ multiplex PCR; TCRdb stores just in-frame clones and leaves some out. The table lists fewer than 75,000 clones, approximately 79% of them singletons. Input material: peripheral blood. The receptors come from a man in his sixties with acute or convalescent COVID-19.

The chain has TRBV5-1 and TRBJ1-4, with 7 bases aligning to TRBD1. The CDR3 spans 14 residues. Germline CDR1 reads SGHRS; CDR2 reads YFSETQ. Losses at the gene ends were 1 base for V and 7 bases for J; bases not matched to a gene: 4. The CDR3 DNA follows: TGCGCCAGCAGCTTGAAAGGGGGCGGTGAAAAACTGTTTTTT. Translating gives CASSLKGGGEKLFF. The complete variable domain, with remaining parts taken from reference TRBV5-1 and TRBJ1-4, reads KAGVTQTPRYLIKTRGQQVTLSCSPISGHRSVSWYQQTPGQGLQFLFEYFSETQRNKGNFPGRFSGRQFSNSRSEMNVSTLELGDSALYLCASSLKGGGEKLFFGSGTQLSVL.

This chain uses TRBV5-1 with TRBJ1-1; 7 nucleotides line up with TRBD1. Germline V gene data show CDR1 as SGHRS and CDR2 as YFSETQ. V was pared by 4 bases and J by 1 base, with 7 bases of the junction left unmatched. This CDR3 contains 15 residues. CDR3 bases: TGCGCCAGCAGCCCTGACAGGGTACAGAACACTGAAGCTTTCTTT. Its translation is CASSPDRVQNTEAFF.

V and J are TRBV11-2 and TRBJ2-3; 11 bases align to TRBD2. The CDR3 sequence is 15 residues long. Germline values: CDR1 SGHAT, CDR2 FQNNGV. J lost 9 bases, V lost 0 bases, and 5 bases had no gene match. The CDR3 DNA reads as TGTGCCAGCAGCTTAGATCGACTAGCGGGAAAAACGCAGTATTTT. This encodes CASSLDRLAGKTQYF.

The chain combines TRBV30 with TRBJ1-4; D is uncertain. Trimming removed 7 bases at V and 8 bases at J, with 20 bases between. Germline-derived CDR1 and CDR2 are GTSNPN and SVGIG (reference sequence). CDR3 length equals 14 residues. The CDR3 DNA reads TGTGCCTCGAGATTGACCGGGGTGAAAGAAAAACTGTTTTTT. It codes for CASRLTGVKEKLFF.

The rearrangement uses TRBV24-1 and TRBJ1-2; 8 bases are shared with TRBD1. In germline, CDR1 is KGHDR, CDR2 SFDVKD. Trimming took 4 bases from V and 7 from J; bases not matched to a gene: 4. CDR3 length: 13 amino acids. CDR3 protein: CATSDQGAVGYTF. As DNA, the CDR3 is TGTGCCACCAGTGACCAGGGGGCGGTTGGCTACACCTTC.

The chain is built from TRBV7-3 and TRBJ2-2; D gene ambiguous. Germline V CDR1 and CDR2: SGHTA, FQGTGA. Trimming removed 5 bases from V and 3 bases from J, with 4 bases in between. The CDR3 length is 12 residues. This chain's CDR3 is CASSQYTGELFF. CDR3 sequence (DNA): TGTGCCAGCAGCCAATACACCGGGGAGCTGTTTTTT.

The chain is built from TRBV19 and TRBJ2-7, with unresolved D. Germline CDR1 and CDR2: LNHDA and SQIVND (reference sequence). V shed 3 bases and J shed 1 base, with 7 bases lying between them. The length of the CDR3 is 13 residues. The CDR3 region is CASSISKSYEQYF. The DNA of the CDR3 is TGTGCCAGTAGTATCTCTAAATCCTACGAGCAGTACTTC.